A single sample gave rise to the 13 T cell receptor beta chains below, sequenced in a study of T cell repertoires in cytomegalovirus infection. TCRdb analysed the reads with MiXCR anew, one entry per CDR3 protein. The sample has about 830,000 distinct CDR3 sequences, 32% seen once. Their cognate antigens are unknown. The specimen was cultured CD8+ T cells from PBMCs, collected from culture after CMV antigen stimulation. These receptors originate from a human donor in good health (CMV status not recorded). Some clones in this sample may be carry-over from other donors' samples.

The chain uses TRBV6-6 and TRBJ1-4; D call uncertain. From germline, CDR1 is MNHNY and CDR2 SVGAGI (reference sequence). V was trimmed by 0 bases and J by 7 bases, leaving 9 bases between them. This CDR3 has 14 amino acids. The CDR3 spells CASSYSIGGEKLFF. As DNA, the CDR3 is TGTGCCAGCAGTTACTCGATAGGCGGTGAAAAACTGTTTTTT.

This clonotype has a single count. Its ends do not fully match the called genes, so a read error is possible. This rearrangement joins TRBV4-1 to TRBJ2-7, with D possibly being TRBD2 (6 bases). Germline CDR1 reads MGHRA; CDR2 reads YSYEKL. The CDR3 runs to 15 residues. CDR3 protein: CTSSQVAGPIYEQYF. CDR3 bases: TGCACCAGCAGCCAAGTTGCGGGGCCTATCTACGAGCAGTACTTC.

The rearrangement uses TRBV9 and TRBJ2-7; 9 bases align to TRBD2. The CDR3 sequence is 14 residues long. Germline CDR1 and CDR2: SGDLS and YYNGEE. J lost 5 bases, V lost 1 base, and 4 bases had no gene match. In DNA, the CDR3 is TGTGCCAGCAGCGTACTAGCGGGGTCCCACGAGCAGTACTTC. It is translated as CASSVLAGSHEQYF.

A few counts support this clonotype. CDR3 residues: CAIRVGQGANTEAFF. CDR3 DNA: TGTGCCATCAGGGTGGGACAGGGGGCGAACACTGAAGCTTTCTTT. The J gene is TRBJ1-1, the V gene TRBV10-3; 12 bases fit TRBD1. The germline V gene encodes CDR1 ENHRY and CDR2 SYGVKD. Germline trimming cut 6 bases from V and 1 base from J; bases unmatched to any gene: 3. The CDR3 consists of 15 residues.

At least ten counts were recorded for this clonotype. The chain is built from TRBV7-2 and TRBJ2-7, with 7 bases lining up with TRBD1. The CDR3 has 15 residues. V trimming: 6 bases; J trimming: 2 bases; junction bases outside the gene matches: 10. Germline V lookup: CDR1 SGHTA, CDR2 FQGNSA. CDR3 amino acids: CASSPRTGGAYEQYV. The DNA of the CDR3 is TGTGCCAGCAGTCCGAGGACAGGTGGGGCCTACGAGCAGTACGTC.

This chain links TRBV2 with TRBJ2-7; D remains ambiguous. V shed 8 bases and J shed 1 base, with 9 bases lying between them. CDR1 is SNHLY and CDR2 is FYNNEI in the germline V gene. The CDR3 has 12 amino acids. The CDR3 DNA follows: TGTGCCAGCGAGGAGTTTTCCTACGAGCAGTACTTC. Its protein product is CASEEFSYEQYF.

This chain connects TRBV4-2 to TRBJ2-1, with 9 bases aligning to TRBD2. CDR1 and CDR2 (germline): LGHNA, YNFKEQ. This CDR3 is 16 amino acids long. With 4 bases clipped from V and 4 bases from J, the junction kept 8 bases outside the gene matches. The CDR3, as DNA: TGTGCCAGCAGCCCGGGGGAGCGGGGGGTTTACAATGAGCAGTTCTTC. Protein sequence: CASSPGERGVYNEQFF.

At least ten counts were recorded for this clonotype. The rearrangement joins TRBV7-2 to TRBJ2-7; possibly TRBD2 for D (5 bases). The V and J ends lost 4 bases and 0 bases respectively, with 10 bases between them. The CDR3 is made up of 14 amino acids. The germline V gene encodes CDR1 SGHTA and CDR2 FQGNSA. The CDR3 loop reads CASSYTGSSYEQYF. CDR3 coding DNA: TGTGCCAGCAGCTACACGGGGAGCTCCTACGAGCAGTACTTC.

This clonotype has ten or more counts. The CDR3 reads CASSLMGGGSYNEQFF. CDR3 nucleotides: TGTGCCAGCAGCTTAATGGGCGGGGGATCCTACAATGAGCAGTTCTTC. The V and J genes are TRBV7-3 and TRBJ2-1; 7 bases are a match to TRBD2. The V gene end was trimmed by 1 base and the J gene end by 1 base; junction bases not matched to a gene: 4. The germline CDR1 and CDR2 sequences are SGHTA and FQGTGA. The CDR3 runs to 16 residues.

The CDR3 region is CSAGDRIEKLFF. CDR3 DNA: TGCAGTGCAGGGGACAGGATTGAAAAACTGTTTTTT. V gene TRBV20-1 combines with J gene TRBJ1-4; TRBD1 matches at 8 bases. The CDR3 has 12 residues. CDR1 and CDR2 from the germline V gene are DFQATT and SNEGSKA (reference sequence). After removal of 6 bases from V and 7 bases from J, the junction contained 4 bases not matched to a gene.

Regarding this clonotype: In this CDR3 the conserved last residue, phenylalanine or tryptophan, is missing, so a read error is likely. The rearrangement uses TRBV9 and TRBJ2-1; TRBD2 aligns across 12 bases. Germline V gives CDR1 SGDLS, CDR2 YYNGEE. V lost 0 bases to trimming and J lost 8 bases; unmatched junction nucleotides: 6. CDR3 length: 16 amino acids. CDR3 residues: CASSVGSSGGGYEQFY. CDR3 DNA sequence: TGTGCCAGCAGCGTAGGGTCTAGCGGGGGGGGCTATGAGCAGTTCTAC.

The chain carries TRBV4-1 and TRBJ2-7; TRBD2 might be the D (5 bases). V was shortened by 3 bases and J by 5 bases, with 14 bases between the two germline ends. Germline V CDR1 and CDR2: MGHRA, YSYEKL. The CDR3 is 14 residues long. The CDR3 loop reads CASSQAPGTNEQYF. The CDR3 DNA reads as TGCGCCAGCAGCCAGGCTCCGGGAACAAACGAGCAGTACTTC.

The chain joins TRBV5-5 to TRBJ2-2; no firm D call. The germline V and J ends were trimmed by 1 base and 0 bases, with 10 bases remaining between them. The CDR3 covers 16 residues. Germline V gene data show CDR1 as SGHKS and CDR2 as YYEKEE (reference sequence). For the CDR3, the DNA is TGTGCCAGCAGCTTGCTCGCACAGACGAACACCGGGGAGCTGTTTTTT. It encodes CASSLLAQTNTGELFF. The whole variable domain, remainder taken from reference TRBV5-5 and TRBJ2-2, is DAGVTQSPTHLIKTRGQQVTLRCSPISGHKSVSWYQQVLGQGPQFIFQYYEKEERGRGNFPDRFSARQFPNYSSELNVNALLLGDSALYLCASSLLAQTNTGELFFGEGSRLTVL.